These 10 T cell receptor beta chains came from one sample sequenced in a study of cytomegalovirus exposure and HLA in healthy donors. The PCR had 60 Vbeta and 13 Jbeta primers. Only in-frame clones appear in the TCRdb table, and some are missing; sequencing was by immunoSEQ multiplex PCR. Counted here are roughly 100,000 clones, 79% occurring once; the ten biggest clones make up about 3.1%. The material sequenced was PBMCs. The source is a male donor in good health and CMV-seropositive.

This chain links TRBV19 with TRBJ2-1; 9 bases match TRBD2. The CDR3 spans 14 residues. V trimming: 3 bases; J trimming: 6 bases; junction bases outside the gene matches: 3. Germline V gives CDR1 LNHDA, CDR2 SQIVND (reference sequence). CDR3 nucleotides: TGTGCCAGTAGTATCGGCGGGGGGGCCAATGAGCAGTTCTTC. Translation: CASSIGGGANEQFF.

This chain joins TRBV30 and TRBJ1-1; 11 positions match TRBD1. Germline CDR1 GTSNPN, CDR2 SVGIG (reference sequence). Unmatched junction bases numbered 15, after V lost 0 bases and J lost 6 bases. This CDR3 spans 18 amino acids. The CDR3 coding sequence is TGTGCCTGGAGTGTAAGATTAGGGACAGGGGGTTCGTCCCCTGAAGCTTTCTTT. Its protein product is CAWSVRLGTGGSSPEAFF.

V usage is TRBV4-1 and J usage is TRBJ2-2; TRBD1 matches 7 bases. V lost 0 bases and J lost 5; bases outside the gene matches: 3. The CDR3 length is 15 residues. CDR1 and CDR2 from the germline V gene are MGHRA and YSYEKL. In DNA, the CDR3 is TGCGCCAGCAGCCAAGAACAGGGGTGGACCGGGGAGCTGTTTTTT. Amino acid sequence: CASSQEQGWTGELFF.

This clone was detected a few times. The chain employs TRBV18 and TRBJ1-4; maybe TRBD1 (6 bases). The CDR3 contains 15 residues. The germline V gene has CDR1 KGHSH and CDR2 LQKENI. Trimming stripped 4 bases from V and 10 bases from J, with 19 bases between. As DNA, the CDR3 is TGTGCCAGCTCACTTCGACAGGTCGAGGTGGGAAAACTGTTTTTT. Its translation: CASSLRQVEVGKLFF.

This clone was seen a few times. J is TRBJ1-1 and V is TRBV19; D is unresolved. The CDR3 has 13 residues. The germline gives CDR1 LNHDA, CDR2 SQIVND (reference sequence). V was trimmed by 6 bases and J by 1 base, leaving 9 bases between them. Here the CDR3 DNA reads TGTGCCAGTAGGGACTCTAGGAACACTGAAGCTTTCTTT. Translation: CASRDSRNTEAFF.

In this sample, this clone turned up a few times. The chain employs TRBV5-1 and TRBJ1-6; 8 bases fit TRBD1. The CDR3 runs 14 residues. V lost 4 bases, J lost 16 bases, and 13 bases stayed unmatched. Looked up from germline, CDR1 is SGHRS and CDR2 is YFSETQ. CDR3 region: CASSLGQETSALHF. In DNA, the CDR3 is TGCGCCAGCAGCCTGGGACAGGAGACCTCTGCTCTCCACTTT.

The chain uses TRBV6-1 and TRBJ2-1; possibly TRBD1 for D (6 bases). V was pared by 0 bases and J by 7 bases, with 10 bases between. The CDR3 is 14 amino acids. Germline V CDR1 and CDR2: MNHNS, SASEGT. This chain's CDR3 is CASSEALQGNEQFF. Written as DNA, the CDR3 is TGTGCCAGCAGTGAAGCGCTTCAGGGGAATGAGCAGTTCTTC.

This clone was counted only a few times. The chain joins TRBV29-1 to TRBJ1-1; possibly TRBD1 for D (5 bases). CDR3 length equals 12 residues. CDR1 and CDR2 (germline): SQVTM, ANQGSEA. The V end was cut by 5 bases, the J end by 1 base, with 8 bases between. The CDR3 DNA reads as TGCAGCGTTCTTACAGGGAACACTGAAGCTTTCTTT. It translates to CSVLTGNTEAFF.

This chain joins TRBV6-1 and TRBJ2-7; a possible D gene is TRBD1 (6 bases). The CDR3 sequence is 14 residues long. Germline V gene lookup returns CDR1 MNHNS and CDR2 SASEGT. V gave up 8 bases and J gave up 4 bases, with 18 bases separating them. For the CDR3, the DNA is TGTGCCAGCGCCTCAGGGGCGGGCGAGTACGAGCAGTACTTC. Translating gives CASASGAGEYEQYF.

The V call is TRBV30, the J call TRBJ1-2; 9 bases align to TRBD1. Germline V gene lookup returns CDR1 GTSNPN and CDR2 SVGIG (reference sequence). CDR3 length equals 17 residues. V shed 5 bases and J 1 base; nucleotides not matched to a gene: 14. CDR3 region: CAWRVLGQGVDNYGYTF. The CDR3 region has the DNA TGTGCCTGGCGGGTGTTGGGACAGGGAGTTGATAACTATGGCTACACCTTC.